This T cell receptor beta chain is from a study of blood T cell repertoires in COVID-19. Sequencing was performed with immunoSEQ multiplex PCR; in TCRdb, only in-frame clones are kept and a portion is missing. This table holds roughly 250,000 clones, around 88% found once. CDR3 length equals 15 residues. Germline loops: CDR1 ENHRY, CDR2 SYGVKD. The ends lost 3 bases at V and 5 bases at J; junction bases unmatched: 4. The rearrangement uses TRBV10-3 and TRBJ1-2; 12 bases are a match to TRBD1. Sequenced material: PBMCs or T cells enriched from blood (not recorded which). This TCR was recovered from a woman aged 40 to 49 with acute COVID-19. The CDR3 DNA is TGTGCCATCAGTGACCAGGGACAGGGGGCGTATGGCTACACCTTC. Its protein product is CAISDQGQGAYGYTF.